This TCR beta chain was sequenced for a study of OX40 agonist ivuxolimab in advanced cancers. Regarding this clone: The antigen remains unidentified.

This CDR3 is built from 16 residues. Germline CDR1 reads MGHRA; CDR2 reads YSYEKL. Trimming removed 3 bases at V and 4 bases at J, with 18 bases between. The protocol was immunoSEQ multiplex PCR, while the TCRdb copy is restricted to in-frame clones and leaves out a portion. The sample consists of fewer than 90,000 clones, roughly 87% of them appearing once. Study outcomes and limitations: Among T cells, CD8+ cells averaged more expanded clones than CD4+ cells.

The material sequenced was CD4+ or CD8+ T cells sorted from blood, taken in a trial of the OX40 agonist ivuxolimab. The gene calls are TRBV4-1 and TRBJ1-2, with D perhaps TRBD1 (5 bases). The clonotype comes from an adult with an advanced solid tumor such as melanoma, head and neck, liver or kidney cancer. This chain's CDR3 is CASSQTGTSQGYGYTF. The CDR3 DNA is TGCGCCAGCAGCCAGACCGGGACTTCGCAGGGCTATGGCTACACCTTC.